Listed below are T cell receptor beta chains from one sample, sequenced in a study of blood T cell repertoires in COVID-19. The repertoire was sequenced with immunoSEQ multiplex PCR; TCRdb's copy has only in-frame clones and lacks some. Seen here are around 250,000 clones, more than 75% observed once, and the top ten hold about 1.6%. Sequences were obtained from PBMCs or T cells enriched from blood (not recorded which). The source is a woman aged 50 to 60 who had recovered from COVID-19. Both conserved end residues are trimmed from each CDR3.

>TRBV28
ASSLGEYYEQY
>TRBV11-1
ASSPAGHTDTQY
>TRBV6-5
ASSRTGVMNTEAF
>TRBV3-1/TRBV3-2
ASSQVGGARGNTIY
>TRBV7-9
ASRGGAGTTGGWNTEAF
>TRBV6-2/TRBV6-3
ASSLRQGARNEQF
>TRBV28
ASSLDRYSGANVLT
>TRBV6-7
ASIPGNLTGNTIY
>TRBV15
ATSRRTRDYEQY
>TRBV2
ASNEGEQF
>TRBV19
ASTGTGQEKLF
>TRBV11-2
ASSSGQVYGYT
>TRBV10-3
AISPPDNNEQF
>TRBV28
ASSEELRNTIY
>TRBV7-9
ASSLRGLAISYNEQF
>TRBV14
ARRESPLH
>TRBV18
ASSPSTVRSVIPQH
>TRBV28
ASSKPRTGAYEQY
>TRBV11-2
ASLRVEGGSSYEQY
>TRBV6-5
ASSYGTGGSYEQY
>TRBV4-2
ASRPSVAGSYNEQF
>TRBV3-1/TRBV3-2
ASSQVSGQKLF
>TRBV29-1
SVETVNGYT
>TRBV5-1
ASRIGQGDGSPLH
>TRBV9
ASSVVSRADTQY
>TRBV25-1
ASSPPGGAGGYT
>TRBV7-9
ASSLGQKDRSYEQY
>TRBV6-5
ASREGRAGNTIY
>TRBV6-4
ASNPTSGSRDEQF
>TRBV5-4
ASSLAGATNEKLF
>TRBV7-3
ASSLRKIPSGQGNYGYT
>TRBV15
ATSRYYNEQF
>TRBV11-2
ASSPIEFWAAPAGYT
>TRBV10-3
AIGVDRGNQPQH
>TRBV2
ASIGLSSNSPLH
>TRBV19
ASRELDRQNTEAF
>TRBV27
ASSFSAGGVPLLTDTQY
>TRBV19
ASSTTGTGAGYEQY
>TRBV9
ASSATTSGKITDTQY
>TRBV19
ASSAGDTRFQETQY
>TRBV7-9
ASSFPTDTQY